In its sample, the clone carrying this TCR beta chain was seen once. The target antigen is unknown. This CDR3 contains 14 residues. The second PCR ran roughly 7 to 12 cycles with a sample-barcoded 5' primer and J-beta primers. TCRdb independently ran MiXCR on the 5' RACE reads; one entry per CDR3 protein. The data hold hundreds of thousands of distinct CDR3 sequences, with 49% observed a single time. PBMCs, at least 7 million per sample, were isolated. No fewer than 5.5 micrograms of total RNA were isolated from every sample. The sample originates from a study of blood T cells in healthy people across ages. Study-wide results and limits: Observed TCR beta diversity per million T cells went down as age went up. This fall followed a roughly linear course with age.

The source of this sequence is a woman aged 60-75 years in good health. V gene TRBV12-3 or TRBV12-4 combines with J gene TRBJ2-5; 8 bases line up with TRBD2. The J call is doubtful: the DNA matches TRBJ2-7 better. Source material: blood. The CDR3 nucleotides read TGTGCCAGCAGGGAAGCGGGAGTTTCATACGAGCAGTACTTC. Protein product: CASREAGVSYEQYF.